This TCR beta chain was captured by sequencing in a study of shared clonotypes between healthy human individuals. The wider study: The study used three CD4 naive, three CD4 memory, two CD8 naive and one CD8 memory plate per donor.

Splitting of CD4+ cells produced CD45RA+ naive and CD45RA-negative memory subsets. Germline values: CDR1 SGDLS, CDR2 YYNGEE. The CDR3 consists of 15 residues. Trimming left V 3 bases short and J 5 bases short, with 15 bases between. About this clone itself: As yet, its antigen is unknown.

The table came from immunoSEQ multiplex PCR; TCRdb's copy has only in-frame clones and leaves some out. In the table there are more than 2 million clones, 95% of which are singletons. General study findings and limits: An anticipated effect of sequencing depth on clonotype sharing among donors was recognized.

Sequencing was performed on naive CD4+ T cells sorted from blood. The sample's subset: CD45RA+ positively selected. This chain uses TRBV9 with TRBJ2-1; D call uncertain. This sequence originates from a man aged 18-30 years in good health. This chain's CDR3 is CASSAAIVSNNEQFF. In DNA form, the CDR3 reads TGTGCCAGCAGCGCCGCAATCGTTTCTAACAATGAGCAGTTCTTC.